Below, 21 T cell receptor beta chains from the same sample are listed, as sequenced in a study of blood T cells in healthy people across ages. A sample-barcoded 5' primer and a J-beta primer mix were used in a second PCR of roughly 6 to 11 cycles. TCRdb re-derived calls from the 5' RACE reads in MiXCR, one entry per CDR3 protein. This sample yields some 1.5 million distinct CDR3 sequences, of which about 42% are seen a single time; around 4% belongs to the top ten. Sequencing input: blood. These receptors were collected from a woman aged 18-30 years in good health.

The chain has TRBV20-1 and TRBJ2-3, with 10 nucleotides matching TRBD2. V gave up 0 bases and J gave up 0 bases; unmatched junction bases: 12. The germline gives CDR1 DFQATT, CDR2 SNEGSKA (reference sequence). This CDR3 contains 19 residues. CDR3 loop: CSARDFRASGGPSTDTQYF. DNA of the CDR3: TGCAGTGCTAGAGATTTTAGGGCTAGCGGGGGCCCTAGCACAGATACGCAGTATTTT.

The CDR3 DNA reads TGCGCCAGCAGCTTAGGACTAGCTACCTACAATGAGCAGTACTTC. Amino acid sequence: CASSLGLATYNEQYF. The chain links TRBV5-1 to TRBJ2-5; the match to TRBD2 covers 8 bases. CDR3 size: 15 residues. CDR1 and CDR2 from the germline V gene are SGHRS and YFSETQ. The ends lost 2 bases at V and 11 bases at J; junction bases unmatched: 14. Complete variable domain (other parts from reference TRBV5-1 and TRBJ2-5): KAGVTQTPRYLIKTRGQQVTLSCSPISGHRSVSWYQQTPGQGLQFLFEYFSETQRNKGNFPGRFSGRQFSNSRSEMNVSTLELGDSALYLCASSLGLATYNEQYFGPGTRLLVL.

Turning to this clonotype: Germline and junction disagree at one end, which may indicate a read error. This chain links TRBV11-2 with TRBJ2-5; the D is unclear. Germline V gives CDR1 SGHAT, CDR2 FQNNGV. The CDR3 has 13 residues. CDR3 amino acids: CASSVEVQETQYF. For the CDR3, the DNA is TGTGCCAGCAGCGTAGAAGTTCAAGAGACCCAGTACTTC.

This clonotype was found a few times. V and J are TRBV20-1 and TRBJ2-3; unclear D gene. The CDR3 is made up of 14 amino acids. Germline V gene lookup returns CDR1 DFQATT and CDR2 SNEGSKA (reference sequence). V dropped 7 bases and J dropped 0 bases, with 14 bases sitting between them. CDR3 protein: CSGLRSGSTDTQYF. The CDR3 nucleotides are TGCAGTGGGCTCCGGTCTGGAAGCACAGATACGCAGTATTTT.

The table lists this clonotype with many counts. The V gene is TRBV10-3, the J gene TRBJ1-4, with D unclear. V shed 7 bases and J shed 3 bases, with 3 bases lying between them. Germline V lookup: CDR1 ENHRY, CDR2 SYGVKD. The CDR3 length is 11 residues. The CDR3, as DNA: TGTGCCATCATGGCTAATGAAAAACTGTTTTTT. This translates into CAIMANEKLFF.

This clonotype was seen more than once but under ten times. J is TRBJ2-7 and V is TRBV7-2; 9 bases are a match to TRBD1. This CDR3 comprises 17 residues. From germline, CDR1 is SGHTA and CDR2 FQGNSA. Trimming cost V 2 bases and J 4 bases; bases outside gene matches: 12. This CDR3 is CASSLRRLQGASYEQYF. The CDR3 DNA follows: TGTGCCAGCAGCTTACGTAGGCTACAGGGGGCTTCGTACGAGCAGTACTTC.

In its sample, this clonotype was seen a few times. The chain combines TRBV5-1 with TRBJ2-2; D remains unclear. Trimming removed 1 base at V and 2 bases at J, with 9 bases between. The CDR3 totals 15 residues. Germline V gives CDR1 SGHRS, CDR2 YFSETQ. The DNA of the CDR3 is TGCGCCAGCAGCTTGCCGAATACCAACACCGGGGAGCTGTTTTTT. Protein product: CASSLPNTNTGELFF.

CDR3 residues: CASSKGLPYNEQFF. The CDR3 nucleotides are TGTGCCAGCAGCAAGGGACTACCCTACAATGAGCAGTTCTTC. J is TRBJ2-1 and V is TRBV6-2 or TRBV6-3; the match to TRBD2 covers 7 bases. Germline V lookup: CDR1 MNHEY, CDR2 SVGEGT. CDR3 length: 14 residues. After removal of 6 bases from V and 2 bases from J, the junction contained 4 bases not matched to a gene.

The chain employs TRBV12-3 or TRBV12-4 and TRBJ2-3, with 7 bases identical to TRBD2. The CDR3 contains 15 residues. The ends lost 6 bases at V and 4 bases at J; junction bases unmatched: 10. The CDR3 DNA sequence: TGTGCCAGCAGCCCGAGCGGGGCGATCGCAGATACGCAGTATTTT. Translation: CASSPSGAIADTQYF.

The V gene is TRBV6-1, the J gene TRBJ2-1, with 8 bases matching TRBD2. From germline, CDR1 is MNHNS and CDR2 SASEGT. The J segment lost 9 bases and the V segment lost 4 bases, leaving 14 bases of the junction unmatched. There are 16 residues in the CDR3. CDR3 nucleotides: TGTGCCAGCAGTGGAGCGCTCCTAGCGGGTAGAGGTGAGCAGTTCTTC. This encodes CASSGALLAGRGEQFF.

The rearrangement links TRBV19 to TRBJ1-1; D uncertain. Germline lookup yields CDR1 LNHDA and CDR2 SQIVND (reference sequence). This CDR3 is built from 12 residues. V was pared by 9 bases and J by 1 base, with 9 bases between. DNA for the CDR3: TGTGCCAGCGCCCGGGGGAACACTGAAGCTTTCTTT. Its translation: CASARGNTEAFF.

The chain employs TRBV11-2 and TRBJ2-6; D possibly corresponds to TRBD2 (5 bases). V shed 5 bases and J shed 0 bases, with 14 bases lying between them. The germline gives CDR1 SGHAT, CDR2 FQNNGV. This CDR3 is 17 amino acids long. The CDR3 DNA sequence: TGTGCCAGCAGCCCCCGAGGGATCCTCTCTGGGGCCAACGTCCTGACTTTC. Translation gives CASSPRGILSGANVLTF.

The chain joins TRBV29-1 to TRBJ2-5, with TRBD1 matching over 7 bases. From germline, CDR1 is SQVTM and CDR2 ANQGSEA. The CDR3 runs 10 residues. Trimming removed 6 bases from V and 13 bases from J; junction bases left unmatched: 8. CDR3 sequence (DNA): TGCAGCGTAACAGGGGCCAAGGGGTACTTC. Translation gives CSVTGAKGYF.

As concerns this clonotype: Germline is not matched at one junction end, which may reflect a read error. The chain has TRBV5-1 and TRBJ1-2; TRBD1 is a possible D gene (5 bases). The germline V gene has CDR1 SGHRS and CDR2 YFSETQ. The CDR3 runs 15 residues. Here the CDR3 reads CTSSLAGTTNYGYTF. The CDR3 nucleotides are TGCACCAGCAGCTTGGCCGGGACCACTAACTATGGCTACACCTTC.

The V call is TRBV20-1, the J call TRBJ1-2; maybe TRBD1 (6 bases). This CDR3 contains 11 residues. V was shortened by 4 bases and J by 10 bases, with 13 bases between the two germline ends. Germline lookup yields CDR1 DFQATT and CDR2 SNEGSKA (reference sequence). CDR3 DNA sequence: TGCAGTGCTAAAGGACAGAAGGACTACACCTTC. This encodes CSAKGQKDYTF.

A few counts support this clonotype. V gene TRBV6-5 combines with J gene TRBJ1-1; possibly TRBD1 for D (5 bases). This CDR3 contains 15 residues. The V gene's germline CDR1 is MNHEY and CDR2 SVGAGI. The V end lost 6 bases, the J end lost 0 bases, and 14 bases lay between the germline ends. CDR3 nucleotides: TGTGCCAGCAGATTTCAGGACACCATGAACACTGAAGCTTTCTTT. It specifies CASRFQDTMNTEAFF.

CDR3 sequence (DNA): TGCGCCAGCAGCCAAGCCCAGACAGGGCTACTCTCCTACGAGCAGTACTTC. It translates to CASSQAQTGLLSYEQYF. The rearrangement joins TRBV4-3 to TRBJ2-7; TRBD1 matches at 7 bases. Germline CDR1 is LGHNA and CDR2 is YSLEER. J was trimmed by 0 bases and V by 1 base; bases with no gene match: 9. This CDR3 comprises 17 residues.

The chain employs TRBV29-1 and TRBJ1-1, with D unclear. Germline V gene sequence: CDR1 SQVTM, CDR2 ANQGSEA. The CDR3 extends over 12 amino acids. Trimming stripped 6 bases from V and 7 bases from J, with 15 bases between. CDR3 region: CSVNPFFGEAFF. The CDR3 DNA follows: TGCAGCGTAAACCCGTTTTTTGGTGAAGCTTTCTTT.

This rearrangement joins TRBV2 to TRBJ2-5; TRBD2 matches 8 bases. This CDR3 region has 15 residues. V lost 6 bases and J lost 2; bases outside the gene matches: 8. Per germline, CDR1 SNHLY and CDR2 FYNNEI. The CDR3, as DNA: TGTGCCAGCAGCCTACTAGCGGCGTTACAAGAGACCCAGTACTTC. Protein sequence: CASSLLAALQETQYF.

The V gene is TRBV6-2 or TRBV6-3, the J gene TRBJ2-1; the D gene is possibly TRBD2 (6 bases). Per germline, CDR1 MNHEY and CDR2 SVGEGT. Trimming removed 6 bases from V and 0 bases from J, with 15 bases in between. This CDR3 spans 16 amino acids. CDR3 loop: CASRTRRESSYNEQFF. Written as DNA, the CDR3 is TGTGCCAGCAGGACACGACGGGAGAGCTCCTACAATGAGCAGTTCTTC.

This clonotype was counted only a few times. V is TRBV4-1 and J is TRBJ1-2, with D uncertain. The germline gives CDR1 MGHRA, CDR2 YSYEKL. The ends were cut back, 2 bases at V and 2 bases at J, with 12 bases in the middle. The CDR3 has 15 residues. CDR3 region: CASSQTALTNYGYTF. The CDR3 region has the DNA TGCGCCAGCAGCCAAACAGCCCTTACAAACTATGGCTACACCTTC.